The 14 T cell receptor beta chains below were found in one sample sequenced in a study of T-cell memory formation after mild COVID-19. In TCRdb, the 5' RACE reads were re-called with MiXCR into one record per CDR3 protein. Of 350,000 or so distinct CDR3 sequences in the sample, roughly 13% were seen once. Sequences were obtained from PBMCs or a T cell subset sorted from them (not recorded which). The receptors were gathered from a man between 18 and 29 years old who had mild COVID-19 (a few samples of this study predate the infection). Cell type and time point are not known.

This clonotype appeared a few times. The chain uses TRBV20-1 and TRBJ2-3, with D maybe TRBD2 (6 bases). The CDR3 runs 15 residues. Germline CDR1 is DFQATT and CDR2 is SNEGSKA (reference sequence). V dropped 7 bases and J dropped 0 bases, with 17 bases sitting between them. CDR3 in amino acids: CSVQDPRGSTDTQYF. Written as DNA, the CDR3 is TGCAGTGTTCAAGATCCCCGGGGGAGCACAGATACGCAGTATTTT.

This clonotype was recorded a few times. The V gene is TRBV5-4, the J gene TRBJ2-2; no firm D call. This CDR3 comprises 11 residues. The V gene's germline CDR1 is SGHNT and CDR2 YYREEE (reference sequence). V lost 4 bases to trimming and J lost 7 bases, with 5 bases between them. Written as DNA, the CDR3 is TGTGCCAGCAGCGGGCGCGGGGAGCTGTTTTTT. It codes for CASSGRGELFF.

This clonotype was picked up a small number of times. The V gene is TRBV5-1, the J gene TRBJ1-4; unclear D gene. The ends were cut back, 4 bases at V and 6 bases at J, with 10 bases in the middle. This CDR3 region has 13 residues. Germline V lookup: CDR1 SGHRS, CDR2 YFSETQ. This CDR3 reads CASSPMTDEKLFF. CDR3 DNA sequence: TGCGCCAGCAGCCCGATGACGGATGAAAAACTGTTTTTT.

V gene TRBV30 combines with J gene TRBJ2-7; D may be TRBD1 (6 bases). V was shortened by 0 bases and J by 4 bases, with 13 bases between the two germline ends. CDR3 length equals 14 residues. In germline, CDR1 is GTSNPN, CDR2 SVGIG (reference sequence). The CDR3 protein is CAWSVIGGLYEQYF. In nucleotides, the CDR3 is TGTGCCTGGAGTGTAATAGGGGGTTTGTACGAGCAGTACTTC.

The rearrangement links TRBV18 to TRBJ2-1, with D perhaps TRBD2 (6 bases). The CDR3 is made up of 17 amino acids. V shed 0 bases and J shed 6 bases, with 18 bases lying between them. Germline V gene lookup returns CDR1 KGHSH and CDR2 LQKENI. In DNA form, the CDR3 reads TGTGCCAGCTCACCACCCTTTTACGGGGGTAGGTCCAATGAGCAGTTCTTC. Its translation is CASSPPFYGGRSNEQFF.

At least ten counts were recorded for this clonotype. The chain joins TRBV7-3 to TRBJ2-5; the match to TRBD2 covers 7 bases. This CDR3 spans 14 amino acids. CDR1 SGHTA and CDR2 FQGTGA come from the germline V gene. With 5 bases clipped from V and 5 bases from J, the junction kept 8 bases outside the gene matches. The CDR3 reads CASSPTREGETQYF. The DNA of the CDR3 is TGTGCCAGCAGCCCCACGAGGGAGGGGGAGACCCAGTACTTC.

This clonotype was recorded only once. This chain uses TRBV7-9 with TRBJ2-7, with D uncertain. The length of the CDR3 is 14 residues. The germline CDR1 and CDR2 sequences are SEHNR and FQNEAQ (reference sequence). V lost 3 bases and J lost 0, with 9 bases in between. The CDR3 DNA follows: TGTGCCAGCAGCTTGCTGAGCTACTCCTACGAGCAGTACTTC. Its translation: CASSLLSYSYEQYF.

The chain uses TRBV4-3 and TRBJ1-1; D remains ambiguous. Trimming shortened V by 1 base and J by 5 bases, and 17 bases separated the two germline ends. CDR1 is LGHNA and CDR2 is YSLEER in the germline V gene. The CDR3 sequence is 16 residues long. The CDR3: CASSQGPGVKRTEAFF. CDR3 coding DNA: TGCGCCAGCAGCCAAGGACCCGGCGTAAAAAGGACTGAAGCTTTCTTT.

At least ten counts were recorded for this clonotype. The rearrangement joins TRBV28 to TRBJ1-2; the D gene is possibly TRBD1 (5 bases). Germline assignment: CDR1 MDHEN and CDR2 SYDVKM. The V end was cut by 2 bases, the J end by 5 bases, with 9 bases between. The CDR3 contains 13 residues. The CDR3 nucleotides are TGTGCCAGCAGTTTACAGGGAGCGTATGGCTACACCTTC. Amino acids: CASSLQGAYGYTF.

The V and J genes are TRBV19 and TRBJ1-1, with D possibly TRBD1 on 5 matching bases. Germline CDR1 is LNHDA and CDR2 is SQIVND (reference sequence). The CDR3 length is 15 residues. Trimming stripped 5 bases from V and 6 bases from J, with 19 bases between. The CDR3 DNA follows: TGTGCCAGTAGTTTGGGACTATCAAGTACCGCTGAAGCTTTCTTT. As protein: CASSLGLSSTAEAFF.

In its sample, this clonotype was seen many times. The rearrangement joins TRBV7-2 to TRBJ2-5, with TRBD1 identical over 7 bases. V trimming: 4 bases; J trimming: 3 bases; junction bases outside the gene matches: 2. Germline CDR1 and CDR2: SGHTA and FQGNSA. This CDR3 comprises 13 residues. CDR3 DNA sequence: TGTGCCAGCAGCTGGGACAGCAAAGAGACCCAGTACTTC. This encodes CASSWDSKETQYF.

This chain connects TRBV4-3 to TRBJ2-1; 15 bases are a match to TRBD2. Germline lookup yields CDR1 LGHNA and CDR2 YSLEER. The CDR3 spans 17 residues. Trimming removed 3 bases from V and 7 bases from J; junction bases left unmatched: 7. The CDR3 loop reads CASSQGTSGGNFNEQFF. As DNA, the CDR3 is TGCGCCAGCAGCCAGGGGACTAGCGGGGGGAACTTTAATGAGCAGTTCTTC.

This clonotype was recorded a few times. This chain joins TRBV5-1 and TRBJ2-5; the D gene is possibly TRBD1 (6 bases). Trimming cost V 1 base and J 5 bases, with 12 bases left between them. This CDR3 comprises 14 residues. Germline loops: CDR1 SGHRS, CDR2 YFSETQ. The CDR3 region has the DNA TGCGCCAGCAGCTTGATGGGGGCAAGGGAGACCCAGTACTTC. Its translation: CASSLMGARETQYF.

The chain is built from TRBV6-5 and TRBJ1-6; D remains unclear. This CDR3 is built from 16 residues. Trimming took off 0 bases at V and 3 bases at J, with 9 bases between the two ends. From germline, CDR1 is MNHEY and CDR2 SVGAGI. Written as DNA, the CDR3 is TGTGCCAGCAGTTACTCGACACCGAACTATAATTCACCCCTCCACTTT. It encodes CASSYSTPNYNSPLHF.